The 32 T cell receptor beta chains below were found in one sample sequenced in a study of patients and donors after allogeneic stem cell transplantation. TCRdb reprocessed the RT-PCR reads with MiXCR, giving one entry per CDR3 protein. The sample consists of under 200,000 distinct CDR3 sequences, about 24% of them appearing once. Sequencing used blood, either unsorted or a sorted T cell fraction (not recorded which). All receptors come from a human donor who was either an allogeneic HSCT recipient or a stem cell or donor lymphocyte infusion donor (not recorded which). It is not recorded whose cells these are; they may come from a transplant donor.

This clonotype was counted a few times. The genes are TRBV12-3 or TRBV12-4 and TRBJ2-7; no definite D call. Trimming stripped 6 bases from V and 2 bases from J, with 8 bases between. CDR3 length: 12 amino acids. The CDR3 loop reads CASSNVTYEQYF. CDR3 nucleotides: TGTGCCAGCAGCAACGTAACCTACGAGCAGTACTTC.

V usage is TRBV25-1 and J usage is TRBJ1-6, with D unclear. Trimming left V 3 bases short and J 6 bases short, with 9 bases between. Per the germline V gene, CDR1 is MGHDK and CDR2 is SYGVNS. CDR3 length equals 14 residues. CDR3 DNA: TGTGCCAGCAGTGAGCAGCCCACTAATTCACCCCTCCACTTT. Its protein is CASSEQPTNSPLHF.

V is TRBV6-5 and J is TRBJ1-5; a weak D match, TRBD1 (5 bases). The CDR3 has 13 residues. The V gene lost 5 bases and the J gene lost 6 bases, with 11 bases spanning the gap. In germline, CDR1 is MNHEY, CDR2 SVGAGI. Here the CDR3 DNA reads TGTGCCAGCAGTCCATCTAGGGGTCAGCCCCAGCATTTT. It translates to CASSPSRGQPQHF.

The sample holds a few counts of this clonotype. The V and J genes are TRBV5-1 and TRBJ2-3, with 14 bases matching TRBD2. V shed 4 bases, J shed 3 bases, and the junction held 7 bases outside the gene matches. Germline V gene sequence: CDR1 SGHRS, CDR2 YFSETQ. This CDR3 is 17 amino acids long. CDR3 DNA: TGCGCCAGCAGCAAAGGACTAGCGGGGGGATGGACAGATACGCAGTATTTT. Translating gives CASSKGLAGGWTDTQYF.

A few counts support this clonotype. V gene TRBV5-1 combines with J gene TRBJ2-5, with D tentatively TRBD1 (5 bases). Germline CDR1 SGHRS, CDR2 YFSETQ. The CDR3 is 13 residues long. V was trimmed by 2 bases and J by 5 bases, leaving 10 bases between them. The CDR3 spells CASSLQDTETQYF. CDR3 nucleotides: TGCGCCAGCAGCTTACAGGACACGGAGACCCAGTACTTC.

In this sample, this clonotype turned up many times. The chain employs TRBV29-1 and TRBJ1-1; D gene ambiguous. This CDR3 is built from 13 residues. V was shortened by 7 bases and J by 1 base, with 13 bases between the two germline ends. In germline, CDR1 is SQVTM, CDR2 ANQGSEA. The CDR3 loop is CSGADRSNTEAFF. DNA of the CDR3: TGCAGCGGGGCGGACCGATCGAACACTGAAGCTTTCTTT.

This clonotype was seen a handful of times. The rearrangement joins TRBV12-3 or TRBV12-4 to TRBJ2-1; 8 bases line up with TRBD1. Germline trimming cut 6 bases from V and 1 base from J; bases unmatched to any gene: 5. CDR3 length: 15 amino acids. The CDR3 sequence is CASRSTGGSYNEQFF. CDR3 nucleotides: TGTGCCAGCAGGTCTACAGGGGGATCCTACAATGAGCAGTTCTTC.

This clonotype was observed a handful of times. In DNA, the CDR3 is TGTGCCATCAGTGGGGGAGATACGCAGTATTTT. Encoded protein: CAISGGDTQYF. V usage is TRBV10-3 and J usage is TRBJ2-3, with D unclear. Trimming took 4 bases from V and 5 from J, leaving 4 bases between them. This CDR3 has 11 amino acids. Looked up from germline, CDR1 is ENHRY and CDR2 is SYGVKD.

This clonotype was detected many times. J is TRBJ1-2 and V is TRBV6-1; unclear D gene. The V end lost 6 bases, the J end lost 4 bases, and 3 bases lay between the germline ends. The CDR3 is 10 amino acids. Per germline, CDR1 MNHNS and CDR2 SASEGT. The CDR3 coding sequence is TGTGCCAGCAGCCTCTATGGCTACACCTTC. This encodes CASSLYGYTF.

CDR3 sequence reads: CASSYPTGRVVTGELFF. The CDR3 coding sequence is TGTGCCAGCAGTTACCCAACGGGTAGGGTTGTAACCGGGGAGCTGTTTTTT. This chain links TRBV6-2 or TRBV6-3 with TRBJ2-2, with unresolved D. V gave up 2 bases and J gave up 5 bases, with 18 bases separating them. The germline gives CDR1 MNHEY, CDR2 SVGEGT. CDR3 size: 17 residues.

Only a few counts were recorded for this clonotype. The chain links TRBV10-3 to TRBJ2-2; D possibly matches TRBD1 or TRBD2 (5 bases each). Trimming took 7 bases from V and 1 from J, leaving 13 bases between them. This CDR3 has 15 amino acids. CDR1 and CDR2 from the germline V gene are ENHRY and SYGVKD. The CDR3 sequence: CAITPGGLNTGELFF. The DNA of the CDR3 is TGTGCCATCACGCCTGGGGGTTTGAACACCGGGGAGCTGTTTTTT.

This clonotype was picked up many times. V usage is TRBV4-1 and J usage is TRBJ1-5; D may be TRBD1 (5 bases). Trimming pared 1 base from V and 3 bases from J, leaving 7 bases between. Germline V gene data show CDR1 as MGHRA and CDR2 as YSYEKL. The CDR3 has 14 amino acids. This CDR3 reads CASSQARANQPQHF. In DNA, the CDR3 is TGCGCCAGCAGCCAAGCCAGGGCCAATCAGCCCCAGCATTTT.

This clonotype showed up just a few times. This sequence joins TRBV29-1 and TRBJ2-7; D call uncertain. The CDR3 spans 12 residues. V was cut by 4 bases and J by 6 bases, with 13 bases left in between. Per the germline V gene, CDR1 is SQVTM and CDR2 is ANQGSEA. The CDR3 sequence: CSVGGKKREQYF. Written as DNA, the CDR3 is TGCAGCGTTGGTGGAAAGAAGCGCGAGCAGTACTTC.

This clonotype was counted at least ten times. J is TRBJ1-2 and V is TRBV6-5; TRBD1 might be the D (5 bases). The CDR3 spans 15 residues. Germline loops: CDR1 MNHEY, CDR2 SVGAGI. Trimming removed 0 bases at V and 9 bases at J, with 17 bases between. The CDR3 DNA is TGTGCCAGCAGTTACTCGTCAGGGATGGGTGGAAGCTACACCTTC. It encodes CASSYSSGMGGSYTF.

This clonotype was observed a handful of times. The rearrangement links TRBV20-1 to TRBJ1-1; D ambiguous. This CDR3 has 13 residues. V was pared by 0 bases and J by 1 base, with 6 bases between. Germline CDR1 DFQATT, CDR2 SNEGSKA (reference sequence). The CDR3 spells CSARDPPNTEAFF. The CDR3 DNA follows: TGCAGTGCTAGAGATCCCCCGAACACTGAAGCTTTCTTT.

V usage is TRBV27 and J usage is TRBJ1-5; a weak D match, TRBD1 (6 bases). The V end was cut by 0 bases, the J end by 1 base, with 13 bases between. CDR1 is MNHEY, CDR2 SMNVEV, per germline (reference sequence). There are 17 residues in the CDR3. Here the CDR3 DNA reads TGTGCCAGCAGTTTATCGGCGGGGGCGTGGAGCAATCAGCCCCAGCATTTT. It yields the protein CASSLSAGAWSNQPQHF.

The rearrangement joins TRBV3-1 to TRBJ1-2, with a weak D call TRBD1 (5 bases). Germline CDR1 LGHDT, CDR2 YNNKEL (reference sequence). This CDR3 region has 12 residues. V lost 1 base to trimming and J lost 7 bases, with 7 bases between them. DNA for the CDR3: TGTGCCAGCAGCCAAGGAAGGGGTGGCTACACCTTC. Its protein product is CASSQGRGGYTF.

In its sample, this clonotype was seen a few times. The chain joins TRBV7-9 to TRBJ2-3; D possibly corresponds to TRBD2 (6 bases). Trimming shortened V by 7 bases and J by 3 bases, and 14 bases separated the two germline ends. CDR3 length: 14 amino acids. CDR1 is SEHNR and CDR2 is FQNEAQ in the germline V gene (reference sequence). CDR3 nucleotides: TGTGCCAGCATCAAGGGACTGGCTACAGATACGCAGTATTTT. Residues: CASIKGLATDTQYF.

This clonotype showed up many times. This rearrangement joins TRBV25-1 to TRBJ1-2, with D uncertain. The germline V gene encodes CDR1 MGHDK and CDR2 SYGVNS. Trimming left V 0 bases short and J 4 bases short, with 12 bases between. This CDR3 comprises 15 residues. The CDR3 nucleotides read TGTGCCAGCAGTGAATATCGAGGTGTCGGCTATGGCTACACCTTC. Translation: CASSEYRGVGYGYTF.

The chain employs TRBV7-8 and TRBJ2-2; TRBD2 aligns across 10 bases. Germline values: CDR1 SGHVS, CDR2 FQNEAQ. J lost 1 base, V lost 1 base, and 6 bases had no gene match. The CDR3 spans 18 residues. As DNA, the CDR3 is TGTGCCAGCAGCTTAGTGCTGGGACTAGCGCAGAACACCGGGGAGCTGTTTTTT. Encoded protein: CASSLVLGLAQNTGELFF.

To note about this clonotype: Compared with germline, one end of the junction differs, possibly owing to a read error. The rearrangement joins TRBV20-1 to TRBJ1-4; D gene unclear. CDR1 and CDR2 from the germline V gene are DFQATT and SNEGSKA (reference sequence). The CDR3 loop spans 9 amino acids. The CDR3 is CSAPSVGIF. In nucleotides, the CDR3 is TGCAGTGCTCCCTCCGTGGGGATTTTT.

This clonotype was recorded a few times. V gene TRBV6-2 or TRBV6-3 combines with J gene TRBJ2-5; D call uncertain. The CDR3 loop spans 14 amino acids. In germline, CDR1 is MNHEY, CDR2 SVGEGT. Trimming cost V 4 bases and J 0 bases, with 9 bases left between them. The CDR3 nucleotides are TGTGCCAGCAGTTTCCGCACGTACCAAGAGACCCAGTACTTC. It specifies CASSFRTYQETQYF.

This clonotype has a count of ten or more. The chain couples TRBV29-1 to TRBJ1-1; D remains ambiguous. Trimming removed 0 bases at V and 3 bases at J, with 20 bases between. This CDR3 is 17 amino acids long. The germline V gene encodes CDR1 SQVTM and CDR2 ANQGSEA. The CDR3 DNA reads as TGCAGCGTTGAAGACGCAAAAGGAACACCGAGCCACACTGAAGCTTTCTTT. Translated, it gives CSVEDAKGTPSHTEAFF.

This clonotype was counted between two and nine times. The chain employs TRBV20-1 and TRBJ1-5, with 9 bases matching TRBD1. Per the germline V gene, CDR1 is DFQATT and CDR2 is SNEGSKA (reference sequence). The CDR3 runs 14 residues. V was pared by 7 bases and J by 4 bases, with 8 bases of the junction left unmatched. The CDR3 nucleotides are TGCAGTGTTATTACAGGGGGCTCAAATCAGCCCCAGCATTTT. It yields the protein CSVITGGSNQPQHF.

The genes are TRBV7-6 and TRBJ1-5; D is undetermined. V was cut by 2 bases and J by 5 bases, with 16 bases left in between. CDR1 is SGHVS, CDR2 FNYEAQ, per germline. This CDR3 spans 16 amino acids. The CDR3 nucleotides are TGTGCCAGCAGCTTAACTCCGGTCTCGGACTATCAGCCCCAGCATTTT. Translated: CASSLTPVSDYQPQHF.

In its sample, this clonotype was seen a few times. The rearrangement joins TRBV7-9 to TRBJ2-7; D perhaps matches TRBD1 (5 bases). Germline V CDR1 and CDR2: SEHNR, FQNEAQ (reference sequence). CDR3 length equals 14 residues. The V end lost 0 bases, the J end lost 6 bases, and 12 bases lay between the germline ends. The CDR3 DNA reads as TGTGCCAGCAGCTTAGCAGGGGCTAGGAGCGAGCAGTACTTC. It specifies CASSLAGARSEQYF.

This clonotype was found many times. As DNA, the CDR3 is TGTGCCATCAGTGACCGAGACGACAGGGAAGGTTCACCCCTCCACTTT. The encoded protein is CAISDRDDREGSPLHF. The chain is built from TRBV10-3 and TRBJ1-6; the match to TRBD1 covers 7 bases. Germline CDR1 and CDR2: ENHRY and SYGVKD. The CDR3 is 16 amino acids. J was trimmed by 9 bases and V by 3 bases; bases with no gene match: 11.

In this sample, this clonotype turned up once. This chain connects TRBV2 to TRBJ2-3, with 7 bases that match TRBD1. The CDR3 has 15 residues. Germline-derived CDR1 and CDR2 are SNHLY and FYNNEI. J lost 6 bases, V lost 4 bases, and 10 bases had no gene match. This CDR3 reads CASSAARGSGDTQYF. The CDR3 DNA reads TGTGCCAGCAGTGCTGCCAGGGGGAGTGGGGATACGCAGTATTTT.

The gene calls are TRBV7-2 and TRBJ2-1, with D tentatively TRBD1 (6 bases). V lost 2 bases and J 4 bases, leaving 12 bases between the germline ends. CDR3 size: 15 residues. CDR1 and CDR2 (germline): SGHTA, FQGNSA. Here the CDR3 DNA reads TGTGCCAGCAGCTTATACCAGGGGCGGTACAATGAGCAGTTCTTC. Protein: CASSLYQGRYNEQFF. Together with reference TRBV7-2 and TRBJ2-1, the CDR3 gives the full variable domain: GAGVSQSPSNKVTEKGKDVELRCDPISGHTALYWYRQSLGQGLEFLIYFQGNSAPDKSGLPSDRFSAERTGGSVSTLTIQRTQQEDSAVYLCASSLYQGRYNEQFFGPGTRLTVL.

This clonotype was found a few times. The chain is built from TRBV7-8 and TRBJ2-2; the D is unclear. The CDR3 loop spans 16 amino acids. Trimming removed 1 base at V and 0 bases at J, with 9 bases between. Germline CDR1 SGHVS, CDR2 FQNEAQ. CDR3 region: CASSLGPPPNTGELFF. The DNA of the CDR3 is TGTGCCAGCAGCTTAGGACCCCCCCCGAACACCGGGGAGCTGTTTTTT.

This clonotype was detected a few times. V is TRBV7-2 and J is TRBJ2-1, with 8 nucleotides matching TRBD1. V was clipped by 5 bases and J by 9 bases; unmatched bases: 15. The CDR3 sequence is 16 residues long. Germline V gene lookup returns CDR1 SGHTA and CDR2 FQGNSA. The CDR3 loop is CASSRQGAATDGEQFF. The CDR3 nucleotides are TGTGCCAGCAGCCGGCAGGGGGCGGCAACCGACGGTGAGCAGTTCTTC.

This chain joins TRBV12-3 or TRBV12-4 and TRBJ2-3; D remains unclear. The V gene lost 6 bases and the J gene lost 1 base, with 8 bases spanning the gap. The CDR3 has 13 amino acids. CDR3 loop: CASSPGGTDTQYF. Here the CDR3 DNA reads TGTGCCAGCAGCCCCGGTGGCACAGATACGCAGTATTTT.